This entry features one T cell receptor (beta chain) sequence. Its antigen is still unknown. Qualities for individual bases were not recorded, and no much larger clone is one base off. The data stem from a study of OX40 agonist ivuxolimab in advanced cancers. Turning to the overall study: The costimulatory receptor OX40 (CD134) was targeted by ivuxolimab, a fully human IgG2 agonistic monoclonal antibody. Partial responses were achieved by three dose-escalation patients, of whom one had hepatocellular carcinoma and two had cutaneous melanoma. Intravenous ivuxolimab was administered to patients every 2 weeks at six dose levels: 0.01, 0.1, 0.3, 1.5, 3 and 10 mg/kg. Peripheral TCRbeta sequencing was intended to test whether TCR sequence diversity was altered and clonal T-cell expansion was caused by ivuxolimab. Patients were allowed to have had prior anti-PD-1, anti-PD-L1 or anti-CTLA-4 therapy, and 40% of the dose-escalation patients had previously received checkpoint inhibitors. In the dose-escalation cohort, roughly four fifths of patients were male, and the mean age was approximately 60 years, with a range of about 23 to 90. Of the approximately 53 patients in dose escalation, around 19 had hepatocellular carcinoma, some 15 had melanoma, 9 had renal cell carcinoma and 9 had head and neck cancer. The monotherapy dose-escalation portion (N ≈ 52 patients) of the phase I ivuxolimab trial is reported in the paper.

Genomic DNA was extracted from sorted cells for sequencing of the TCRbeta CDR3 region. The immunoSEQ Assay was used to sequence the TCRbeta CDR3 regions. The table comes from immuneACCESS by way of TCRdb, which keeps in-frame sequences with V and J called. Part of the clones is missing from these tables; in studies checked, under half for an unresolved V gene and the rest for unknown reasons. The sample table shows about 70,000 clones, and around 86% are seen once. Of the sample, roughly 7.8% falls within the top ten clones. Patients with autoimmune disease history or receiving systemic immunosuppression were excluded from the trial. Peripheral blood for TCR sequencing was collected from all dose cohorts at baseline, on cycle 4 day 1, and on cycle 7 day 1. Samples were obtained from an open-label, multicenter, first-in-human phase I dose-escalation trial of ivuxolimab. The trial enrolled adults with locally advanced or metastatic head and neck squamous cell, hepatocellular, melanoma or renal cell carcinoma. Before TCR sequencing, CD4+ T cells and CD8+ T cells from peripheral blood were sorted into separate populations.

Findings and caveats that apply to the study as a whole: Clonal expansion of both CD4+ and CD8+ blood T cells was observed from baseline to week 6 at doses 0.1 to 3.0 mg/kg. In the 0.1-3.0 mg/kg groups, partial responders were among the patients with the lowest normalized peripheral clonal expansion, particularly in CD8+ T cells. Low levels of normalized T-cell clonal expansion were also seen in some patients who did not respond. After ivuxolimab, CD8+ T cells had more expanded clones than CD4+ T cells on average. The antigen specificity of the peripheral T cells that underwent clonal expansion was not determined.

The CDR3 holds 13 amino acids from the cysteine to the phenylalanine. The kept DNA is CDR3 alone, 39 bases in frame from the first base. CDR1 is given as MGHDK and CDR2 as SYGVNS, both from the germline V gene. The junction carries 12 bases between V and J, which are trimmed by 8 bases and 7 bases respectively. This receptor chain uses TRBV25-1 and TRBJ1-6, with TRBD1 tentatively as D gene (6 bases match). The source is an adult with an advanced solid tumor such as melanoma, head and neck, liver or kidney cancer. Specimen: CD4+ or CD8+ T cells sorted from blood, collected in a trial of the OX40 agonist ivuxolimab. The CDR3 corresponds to CASRGGANSPLHF. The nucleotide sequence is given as TGTGCCAGCCGCGGGGGGGCAAATTCACCCCTCCACTTT.